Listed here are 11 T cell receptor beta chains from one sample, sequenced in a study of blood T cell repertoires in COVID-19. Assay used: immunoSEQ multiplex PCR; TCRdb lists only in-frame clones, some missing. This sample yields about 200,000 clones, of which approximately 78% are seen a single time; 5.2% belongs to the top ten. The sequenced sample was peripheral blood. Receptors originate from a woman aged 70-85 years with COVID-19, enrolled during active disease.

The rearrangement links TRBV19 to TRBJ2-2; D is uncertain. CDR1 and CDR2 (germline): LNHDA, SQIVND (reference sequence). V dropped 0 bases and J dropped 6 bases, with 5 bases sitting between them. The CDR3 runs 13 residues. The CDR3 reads CASSIEQPGELFF. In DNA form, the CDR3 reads TGTGCCAGTAGTATAGAACAACCCGGGGAGCTGTTTTTT. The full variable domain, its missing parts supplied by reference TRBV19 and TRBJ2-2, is DGGITQSPKYLFRKEGQNVTLSCEQNLNHDAMYWYRQDPGQGLRLIYYSQIVNDFQKGDIAEGYSVSREKKESFPLTVTSAQKNPTAFYLCASSIEQPGELFFGEGSRLTVL.

The CDR3 loop is CASNIISRGGAGQPQHF. Here the CDR3 DNA reads TGTGCCAGTAATATTATTAGTAGGGGGGGCGCAGGGCAGCCCCAGCATTTT. This chain links TRBV19 with TRBJ1-5; D perhaps matches TRBD1 (6 bases). V lost 7 bases to trimming and J lost 7 bases, with 26 bases between them. The CDR3 has 17 residues. Germline V gene sequence: CDR1 LNHDA, CDR2 SQIVND (reference sequence).

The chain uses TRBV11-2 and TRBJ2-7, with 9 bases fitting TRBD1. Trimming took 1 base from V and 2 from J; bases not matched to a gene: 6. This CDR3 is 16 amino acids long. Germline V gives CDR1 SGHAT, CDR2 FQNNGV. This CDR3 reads CASSLGPGQGTYEQYF. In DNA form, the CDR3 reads TGTGCCAGCAGCTTAGGGCCGGGACAGGGCACCTACGAGCAGTACTTC.

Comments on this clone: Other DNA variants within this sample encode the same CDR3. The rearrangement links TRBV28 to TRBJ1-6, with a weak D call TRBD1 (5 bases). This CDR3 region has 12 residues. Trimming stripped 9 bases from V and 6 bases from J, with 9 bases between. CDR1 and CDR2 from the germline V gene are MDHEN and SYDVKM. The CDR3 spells CASTTVNSPLHF. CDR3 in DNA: TGTGCCAGTACGACAGTTAATTCACCCCTCCACTTT.

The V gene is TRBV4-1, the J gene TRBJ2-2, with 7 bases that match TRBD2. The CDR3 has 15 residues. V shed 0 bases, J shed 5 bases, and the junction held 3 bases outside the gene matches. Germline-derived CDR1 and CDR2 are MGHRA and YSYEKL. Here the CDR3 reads CASSQDWGGTGELFF. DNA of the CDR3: TGCGCCAGCAGCCAAGATTGGGGGGGGACCGGGGAGCTGTTTTTT.

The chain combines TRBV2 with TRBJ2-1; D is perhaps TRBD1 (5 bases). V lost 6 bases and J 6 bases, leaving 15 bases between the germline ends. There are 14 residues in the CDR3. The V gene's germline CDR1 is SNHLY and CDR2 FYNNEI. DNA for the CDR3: TGTGCCAGCAGCCCCCGCCAGGGCGGCAATGAGCAGTTCTTC. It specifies CASSPRQGGNEQFF.

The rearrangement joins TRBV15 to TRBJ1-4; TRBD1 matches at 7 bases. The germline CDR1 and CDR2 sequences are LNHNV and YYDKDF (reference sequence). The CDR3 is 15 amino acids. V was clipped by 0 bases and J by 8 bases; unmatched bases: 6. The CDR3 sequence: CATSRDQGGGEKLFF. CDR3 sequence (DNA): TGTGCCACCAGCAGAGATCAGGGGGGCGGAGAAAAACTGTTTTTT.

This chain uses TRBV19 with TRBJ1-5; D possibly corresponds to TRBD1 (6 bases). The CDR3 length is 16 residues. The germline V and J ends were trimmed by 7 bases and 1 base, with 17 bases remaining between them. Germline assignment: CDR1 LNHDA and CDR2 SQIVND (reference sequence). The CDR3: CASMLEGGQSNQPQHF. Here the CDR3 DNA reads TGTGCCAGTATGCTTGAGGGTGGACAGAGCAATCAGCCCCAGCATTTT.

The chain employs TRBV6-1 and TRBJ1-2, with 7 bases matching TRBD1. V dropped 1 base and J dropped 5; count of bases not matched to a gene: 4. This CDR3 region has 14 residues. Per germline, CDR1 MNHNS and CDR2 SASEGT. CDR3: CASSEEGARYGYTF. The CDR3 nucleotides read TGTGCCAGCAGTGAAGAGGGGGCAAGGTATGGCTACACCTTC.

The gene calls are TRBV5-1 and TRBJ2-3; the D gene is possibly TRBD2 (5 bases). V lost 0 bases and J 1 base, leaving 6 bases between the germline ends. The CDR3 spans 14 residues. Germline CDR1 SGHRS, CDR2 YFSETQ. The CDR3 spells CASSLAGGTDTQYF. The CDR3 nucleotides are TGCGCCAGCAGCTTGGCCGGGGGCACAGATACGCAGTATTTT.

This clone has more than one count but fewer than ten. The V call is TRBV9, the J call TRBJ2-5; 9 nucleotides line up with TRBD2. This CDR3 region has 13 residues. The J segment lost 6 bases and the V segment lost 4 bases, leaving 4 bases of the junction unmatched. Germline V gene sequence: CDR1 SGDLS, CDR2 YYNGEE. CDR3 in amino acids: CASSNLAGQTQYF. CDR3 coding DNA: TGTGCCAGCAGCAACCTAGCGGGACAGACCCAGTACTTC. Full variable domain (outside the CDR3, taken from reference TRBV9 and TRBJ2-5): DSGVTQTPKHLITATGQRVTLRCSPRSGDLSVYWYQQSLDQGLQFLIQYYNGEERAKGNILERFSAQQFPDLHSELNLSSLELGDSALYFCASSNLAGQTQYFGPGTRLLVL.